Following are 7 T cell receptor beta chains from one sample sequenced in a study of response to subunit inactivated influenza vaccine. TCRdb passed the RT-PCR reads through MiXCR, listing each CDR3 protein once. This sample has around 150,000 distinct CDR3 sequences; roughly a tenth occur once, and the top ten carry around 12%. The material was non-naive T cells sorted from PBMCs, obtained more than 35 days after vaccination. Receptor source: a man aged 45-65 years who received an inactivated influenza vaccine.

CDR3 in amino acids: CSARLASYTDTQYF. CDR3 DNA sequence: TGCAGTGCTAGGTTGGCTAGCTACACAGATACGCAGTATTTT. This chain uses TRBV20-1 with TRBJ2-3; D is possibly TRBD2 (5 bases). The length of the CDR3 is 14 residues. Germline loops: CDR1 DFQATT, CDR2 SNEGSKA (reference sequence). V was shortened by 3 bases and J by 2 bases, with 12 bases between the two germline ends.

This clonotype came up many times. The CDR3 spells CASSQDGAPLNYGYTF. CDR3 in DNA: TGTGCCAGCAGCCAAGATGGGGCCCCACTTAACTATGGCTACACCTTC. The chain employs TRBV3-1 and TRBJ1-2, with TRBD1 as a possible D gene (5 bases). Trimming cost V 0 bases and J 1 base, with 12 bases left between them. The V gene's germline CDR1 is LGHDT and CDR2 YNNKEL (reference sequence). This CDR3 is built from 16 residues.

The chain joins TRBV2 to TRBJ2-2, with D maybe TRBD1 (5 bases). The CDR3 is 15 amino acids. V was cut by 1 base and J by 5 bases, with 11 bases left in between. Germline V gives CDR1 SNHLY, CDR2 FYNNEI. The CDR3 nucleotides are TGTGCCAGCAGTGAAGTGACAGTTATTACCGGGGAGCTGTTTTTT. Protein product: CASSEVTVITGELFF.

This clonotype has at least ten counts. CDR3 nucleotide sequence: TGCGCCAGCAGCCTGGGGACAGGGGTCCACGAGCAGTACTTC. It codes for CASSLGTGVHEQYF. The chain carries TRBV5-1 and TRBJ2-7; 10 positions match TRBD1. The CDR3 extends over 14 amino acids. V was pared by 4 bases and J by 5 bases, with 6 bases of the junction left unmatched. Germline CDR1 and CDR2: SGHRS and YFSETQ.

In this sample, this clonotype turned up a few times. CDR3: CASSYSGPRGEKLFF. The CDR3 DNA sequence: TGTGCCAGCAGTTACTCCGGGCCTCGTGGTGAAAAACTGTTTTTT. The chain links TRBV6-5 to TRBJ1-4; no clear D gene. The CDR3 consists of 15 residues. With 0 bases removed from V and 7 bases from J, the gap between germline ends came to 12 bases. Per germline, CDR1 MNHEY and CDR2 SVGAGI.

This rearrangement joins TRBV20-1 to TRBJ2-7; TRBD1 matches at 7 bases. V shed 1 base, J shed 3 bases, and the junction held 3 bases outside the gene matches. The germline CDR1 and CDR2 sequences are DFQATT and SNEGSKA (reference sequence). This CDR3 spans 13 amino acids. DNA for the CDR3: TGCAGTGCTAGAGGGACAGGCAACTACGAGCAGTACTTC. This sequence encodes CSARGTGNYEQYF.

The rearrangement joins TRBV4-1 to TRBJ1-5, with a possible D match to TRBD1 (5 bases). V gave up 0 bases and J gave up 6 bases, with 15 bases separating them. The CDR3 is made up of 16 amino acids. The V gene's germline CDR1 is MGHRA and CDR2 YSYEKL. The DNA for the CDR3 is TGCGCCAGCAGCCAAGATGCAGGGAGGCCGAGTCAGCCCCAGCATTTT. The encoded protein is CASSQDAGRPSQPQHF.